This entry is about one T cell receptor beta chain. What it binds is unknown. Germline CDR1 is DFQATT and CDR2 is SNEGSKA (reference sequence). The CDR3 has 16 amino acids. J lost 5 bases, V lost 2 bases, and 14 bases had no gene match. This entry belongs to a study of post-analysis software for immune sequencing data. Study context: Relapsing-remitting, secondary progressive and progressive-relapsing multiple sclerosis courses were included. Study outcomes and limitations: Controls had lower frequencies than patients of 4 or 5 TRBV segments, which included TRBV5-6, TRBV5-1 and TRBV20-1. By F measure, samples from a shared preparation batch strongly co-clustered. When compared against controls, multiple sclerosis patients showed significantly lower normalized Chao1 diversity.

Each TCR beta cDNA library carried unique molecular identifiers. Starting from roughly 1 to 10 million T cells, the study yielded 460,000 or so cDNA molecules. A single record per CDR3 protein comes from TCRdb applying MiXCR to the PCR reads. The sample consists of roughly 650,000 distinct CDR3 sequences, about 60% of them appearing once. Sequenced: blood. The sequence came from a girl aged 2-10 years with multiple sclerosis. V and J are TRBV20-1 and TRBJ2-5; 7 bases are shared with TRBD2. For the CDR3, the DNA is TGCAGTGCTAGATTAGGGTCTAGCGGAGGAGGGGAGACCCAGTACTTC. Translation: CSARLGSSGGGETQYF.